This TCR beta chain originates from a study of response to subunit inactivated influenza vaccine (dated by TCRdb to about 2018). Turning to the overall study: Deep quantitative profiling of the T cell receptor repertoire was used in the study to follow responses to a trivalent subunit inactivated influenza vaccine. Study-wide findings and limitations: The authors suggested that each seasonal influenza vaccination may recruit only a limited number of new T cells.

Compared with germline, V lacks 2 bases and J lacks 6 bases; bases without a gene match: 5. According to the germline V gene, CDR1 reads SGHTA and CDR2 reads FQGNSA. The CDR3 goes from the cysteine to the phenylalanine over 15 residues. Kept here is only the CDR3 DNA, which spans 45 bases and is read in frame from base 1. Library preparation employed RT-PCR. The sample was run on an Illumina HiSeq 2500. The public reads were quality trimmed at Q25 with fastp and then assembled into clones with MiXCR by TCRdb, keeping productive beta chains. Entries that share a CDR3 protein sequence are merged under the most common genes and DNA. Counted in this sample were around 530,000 distinct CDR3 sequences; about 15% of them appeared once. The ten largest make up around 3% of the sample. This clonotype was seen more than once but under ten times. This clone's antigen is unknown. Qualities for individual bases were not recorded, and no much larger clone is one base off.

The TCR was taken from a man aged 50 to 75 who received an inactivated influenza vaccine. Donor details come from another sample of the same person, matched by shared clones. The sample in question was CD4+ T cells sorted from PBMCs, obtained 23 months after vaccination. Recombination connected TRBV7-2 to TRBJ2-4, and 9 bases in between align with TRBD1. CDR3 region: CASSLTGTGRNIQYF. The nucleotide sequence reads as follows: TGTGCCAGCAGCTTAACCGGGACAGGGCGAAACATTCAGTACTTC.